These 13 T cell receptor beta chains share one sample of origin, sequenced in a study of blood T cell repertoires in COVID-19. Profiled with immunoSEQ multiplex PCR; TCRdb holds only in-frame clones, not every one. The sample yields 250,000 to 350,000 clones, 80% to 90% seen once. The sample comprised peripheral blood. The source of these receptors is a man younger than 35 who had recovered from COVID-19.

The V gene is TRBV24-1, the J gene TRBJ2-7, with D tentatively TRBD1 (6 bases). Between the trimmed V and J ends, which lost 9 bases and 0 bases, there was a span of 17 bases. Germline-derived CDR1 and CDR2 are KGHDR and SFDVKD. CDR3 size: 15 residues. Here the CDR3 reads CATPGMDSYSYEQYF. CDR3 DNA: TGTGCCACCCCAGGTATGGACAGTTACTCCTACGAGCAGTACTTC.

The V gene is TRBV20-1, the J gene TRBJ1-2; possible D gene TRBD1, 6 bases. The CDR3 is 11 residues long. V lost 5 bases and J lost 6, with 10 bases in between. Germline V gives CDR1 DFQATT, CDR2 SNEGSKA (reference sequence). CDR3 loop: CSAGGQNGYTF. Here the CDR3 DNA reads TGCAGTGCTGGCGGACAGAATGGCTACACCTTC.

The chain links TRBV5-1 to TRBJ2-5; TRBD2 is a possible D gene (6 bases). The germline V gene has CDR1 SGHRS and CDR2 YFSETQ. The CDR3 length is 13 residues. V lost 6 bases and J lost 3, with 12 bases in between. The CDR3 DNA sequence: TGCGCCAGCATGAGGAGGGAGAAAGAGACCCAGTACTTC. Translating gives CASMRREKETQYF.

About this clone itself: This sample includes further DNA sequences coding for the same CDR3. V usage is TRBV12-3 or TRBV12-4 and J usage is TRBJ2-1; D remains unclear. Trimming removed 5 bases at V and 7 bases at J, with 9 bases between. This CDR3 spans 12 amino acids. The CDR3: CASSPRSNEQFF. CDR3 sequence (DNA): TGTGCCAGCAGTCCCCGGTCAAATGAGCAGTTCTTC.

The chain uses TRBV3-1 (or the pseudogene TRBV3-2) and TRBJ2-1, with 14 bases lining up with TRBD2. The V segment lost 5 bases and the J segment 9 bases; nucleotides outside the gene matches: 3. Germline CDR1 LGHDT, CDR2 YNNKEL (reference sequence). The CDR3 loop spans 14 amino acids. CDR3 in DNA: TGTGCCAGCAGCGGGACTAGCGGGAGTGTTGAGCAGTTCTTC. Translation: CASSGTSGSVEQFF.

The V call is TRBV6-5, the J call TRBJ2-1, with 10 bases identical to TRBD2. J was trimmed by 7 bases and V by 2 bases; bases with no gene match: 2. The V gene's germline CDR1 is MNHEY and CDR2 SVGAGI. This CDR3 is 14 amino acids long. The DNA for the CDR3 is TGTGCCAGCAGTTACCCTAGCGGGAGAAATGAGCAGTTCTTC. This encodes CASSYPSGRNEQFF.

The chain recombines TRBV19 with TRBJ1-2; a weak D match, TRBD1 (6 bases). The CDR3 is 14 residues long. The V and J ends lost 5 bases and 2 bases respectively, with 12 bases between them. CDR1 is LNHDA and CDR2 is SQIVND in the germline V gene (reference sequence). The CDR3 coding sequence is TGTGCCAGTAGTCCAGGGGCGTTAAACTATGGCTACACCTTC. Its protein product is CASSPGALNYGYTF.

The chain employs TRBV9 and TRBJ2-1; 7 positions agree with TRBD2. The CDR3 is 16 amino acids. Trimming cost V 0 bases and J 3 bases; bases outside gene matches: 6. Germline CDR1 and CDR2: SGDLS and YYNGEE. The CDR3: CASSVEGGSDYNEQFF. The CDR3 nucleotides are TGTGCCAGCAGCGTAGAGGGCGGGAGCGACTACAATGAGCAGTTCTTC.

The V call is TRBV18, the J call TRBJ1-1; 7 bases align to TRBD1. CDR1 and CDR2 (germline): KGHSH, LQKENI. CDR3 size: 15 residues. With V trimmed by 6 bases and J by 4 bases, 11 bases remained unmatched. For the CDR3, the DNA is TGTGCCAGCTCCCCCCTCCGACAGGGTTCCACTGAAGCTTTCTTT. Its protein is CASSPLRQGSTEAFF. The complete variable domain, with remaining parts taken from reference TRBV18 and TRBJ1-1, reads NAGVMQNPRHLVRRRGQEARLRCSPMKGHSHVYWYRQLPEEGLKFMVYLQKENIIDESGMPKERFSAEFPKEGPSILRIQQVVRGDSAAYFCASSPLRQGSTEAFFGQGTRLTVV.

The genes are TRBV5-1 and TRBJ1-2; no clear D gene. V lost 4 bases to trimming and J lost 3 bases, with 10 bases between them. The length of the CDR3 is 13 residues. Germline loops: CDR1 SGHRS, CDR2 YFSETQ. CDR3 DNA sequence: TGCGCCAGCAGCAACGACGGGGACTATGGCTACACCTTC. This gives the protein CASSNDGDYGYTF.

The rearrangement uses TRBV6-5 and TRBJ1-1; 8 bases line up with TRBD1. V lost 5 bases and J lost 3; bases outside the gene matches: 5. This CDR3 comprises 14 residues. Germline assignment: CDR1 MNHEY and CDR2 SVGAGI. For the CDR3, the DNA is TGTGCCAGCAGTCTCCACAGGGGGGACACTGAAGCTTTCTTT. It translates to CASSLHRGDTEAFF.

The J gene is TRBJ2-7, the V gene TRBV5-1, with 8 positions matching TRBD1. CDR3 length equals 14 residues. V lost 5 bases to trimming and J lost 2 bases; unmatched junction nucleotides: 6. Germline V gene sequence: CDR1 SGHRS, CDR2 YFSETQ. Here the CDR3 reads CASRTGTGPYEQYF. The DNA for the CDR3 is TGCGCCAGCAGAACCGGGACAGGTCCCTACGAGCAGTACTTC.

V is TRBV27 and J is TRBJ1-2, with TRBD1 as a possible D gene (6 bases). The V end lost 7 bases, the J end lost 4 bases, and 16 bases lay between the germline ends. CDR3 size: 14 residues. The V gene's germline CDR1 is MNHEY and CDR2 SMNVEV (reference sequence). CDR3 sequence reads: CASTPSAQGYGYTF. DNA of the CDR3: TGTGCCAGCACACCCTCCGCACAGGGCTATGGCTACACCTTC.